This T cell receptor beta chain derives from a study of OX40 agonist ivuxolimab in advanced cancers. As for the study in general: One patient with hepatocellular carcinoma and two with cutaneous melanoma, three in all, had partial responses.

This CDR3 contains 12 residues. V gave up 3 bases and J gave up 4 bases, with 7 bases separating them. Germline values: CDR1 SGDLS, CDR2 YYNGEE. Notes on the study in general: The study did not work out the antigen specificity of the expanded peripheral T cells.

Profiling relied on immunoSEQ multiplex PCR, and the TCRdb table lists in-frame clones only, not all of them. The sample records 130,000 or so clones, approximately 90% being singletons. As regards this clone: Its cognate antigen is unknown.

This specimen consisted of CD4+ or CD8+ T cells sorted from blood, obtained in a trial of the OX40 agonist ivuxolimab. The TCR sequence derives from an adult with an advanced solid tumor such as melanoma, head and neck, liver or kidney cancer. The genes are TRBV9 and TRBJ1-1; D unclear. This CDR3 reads CASSAQSTEAFF. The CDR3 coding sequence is TGTGCCAGCAGCGCGCAGTCCACTGAAGCTTTCTTT. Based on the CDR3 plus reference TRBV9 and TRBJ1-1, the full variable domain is DSGVTQTPKHLITATGQRVTLRCSPRSGDLSVYWYQQSLDQGLQFLIQYYNGEERAKGNILERFSAQQFPDLHSELNLSSLELGDSALYFCASSAQSTEAFFGQGTRLTVV.